This T cell receptor (beta chain) was identified in a study of cytomegalovirus exposure and HLA in healthy donors. Study in general: As an earlier analysis found, 150 million to 200 million T cells yielded approximately 100 million unique TCR beta sequences. The study, taken as a whole, reports: Presence/absence analyses supposed approximately even sequencing depth among donors.

The CDR3 is 11 amino acids. From germline, CDR1 is LGHNA and CDR2 YSLEER. The V end was cut by 5 bases, the J end by 4 bases, with 6 bases between. The table lists this clone with a few counts. The antigen is unknown. PCR was performed using 60 Vbeta and 13 Jbeta primers. Only in-frame clones appear in the TCRdb table, and some are missing; sequencing was by immunoSEQ multiplex PCR. The sample gives around 150,000 clones, roughly 80% of which show up once; 6% to 9% is in the top ten. This clonotype was obtained from a woman aged 25 to 39 in good health and CMV-seropositive. The rearrangement joins TRBV4-3 to TRBJ2-7, with D perhaps TRBD2 (5 bases). The sample taken for sequencing was PBMCs. CDR3 nucleotides: TGCGCCAGCAGCTCGGGATACGAGCAGTACTTC. Its translation is CASSSGYEQYF.